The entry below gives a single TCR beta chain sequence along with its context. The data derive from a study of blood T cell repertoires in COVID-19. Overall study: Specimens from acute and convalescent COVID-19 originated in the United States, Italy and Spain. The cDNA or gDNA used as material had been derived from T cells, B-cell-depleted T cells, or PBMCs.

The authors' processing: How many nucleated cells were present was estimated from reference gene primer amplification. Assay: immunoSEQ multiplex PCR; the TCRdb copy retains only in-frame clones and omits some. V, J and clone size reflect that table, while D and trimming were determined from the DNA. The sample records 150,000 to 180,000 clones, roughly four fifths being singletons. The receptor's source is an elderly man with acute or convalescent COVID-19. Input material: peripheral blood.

This chain's CDR3 is CASSKQTGAGTGELFF. CDR3 in DNA: TGTGCCAGCAGCAAACAGACAGGGGCGGGCACCGGGGAGCTGTTTTTT. The V gene is TRBV21-1, the J gene TRBJ2-2; the tabulated D call, TRBD1, remains unverified against the DNA. TRBV21-1 is shown as a pseudogene. The CDR3 is 16 residues long.